A selection of T cell receptor beta chains follows, all from one sample in a study of human T cells and chemical hapten exposure. TCRdb re-called the RACE reads through MiXCR, storing one row per CDR3 protein. Counted here are around 380,000 distinct CDR3 sequences, 4% to 5.5% occurring once; the ten biggest clones make up 2% to 2.5%. The source was whole blood, collected in connection with sensitization to the hapten diphenylcyclopropenone (DPC). The receptors shown here come from a woman aged 45-65 years with alopecia areata. Some clones in this sample may be carry-over from other donors' samples. Both conserved end residues are part of each CDR3. The D gene is left open where the match is weak. Rows give clone size only sometimes, using once, few, many, or a class for an expanded clone.

>TRBV5-1|.|14|TRBJ2-7|many
TGCGCCAGCAGCTTCCTTCGGAGGCCTGGGGAGCAGTACTTC
CASSFLRRPGEQYF
>TRBV20-1|.|14|TRBJ2-7|many
TGCAGTGCTAGGGCGACTCCTCCGACCTACGAGCAGTACTTC
CSARATPPTYEQYF
>TRBV30|.|16|TRBJ1-2|.
TGTGCCTGGAGTTTCCCGTACAGAGTAGCTAACTATGGCTACACCTTC
CAWSFPYRVANYGYTF
>TRBV20-1|TRBD2|15|TRBJ2-3|few
TGCAGTGCCCCTCTCGCCGGGGGGGCCTCAGATACGCAGTATTTT
CSAPLAGGASDTQYF
>TRBV25-1|TRBD2|15|TRBJ2-7|many
TGTGCCAGCAGTGGACTTAGCGGGAGAGGCTACGAGCAGTACTTC
CASSGLSGRGYEQYF
>TRBV6-2/TRBV6-3|.|13|TRBJ2-1|.
TGTGCCAGCAGTTACGGGACCACCATTGAGCAGTTCTTC
CASSYGTTIEQFF
>TRBV27|.|15|TRBJ2-3|.
TGTGCCAGCAGTTCTAGCCCACCCCCAACAGATACGCAGTATTTT
CASSSSPPPTDTQYF
>TRBV12-3/TRBV12-4|.|13|TRBJ1-1|few
TGTGCCAGTAGGGCCGCCTCGAACACTGAAGCTTTCTTT
CASRAASNTEAFF
>TRBV20-1|TRBD1|13|TRBJ1-4|few
TGCAGTGCTCGGACAGGGCTTAATGAAAAACTGTTTTTT
CSARTGLNEKLFF
>TRBV30|.|13|TRBJ1-1|few
TGTGCCTGGAGTGTGACACTTAACACTGAAGCTTTCTTT
CAWSVTLNTEAFF
>TRBV5-5|TRBD1|14|TRBJ2-3|many
TGTGCCAGCAGCTCAACACCGGGACAGTCAAGTCAGTATTTT
CASSSTPGQSSQYF
>TRBV10-3|TRBD2|14|TRBJ2-7|.
TGTGCCATCAGTGATTTAAGCGGGAGCCACGAGCAGTACTTC
CAISDLSGSHEQYF
>TRBV7-2|.|14|TRBJ2-7|few
TGTGCCAGCAGCTTACCGGGAGCCTCGTCCGAGCAGTACTTC
CASSLPGASSEQYF
>TRBV19|.|15|TRBJ2-1|few
TGTGCCAGTAGTAACCGGGACGGGACCTACAATGAGCAGTTCTTC
CASSNRDGTYNEQFF
>TRBV10-3|TRBD1|16|TRBJ1-6|many
TGTGCCATCAGAGGACAGGGTAGCTCCTATAATTCACCCCTCCACTTT
CAIRGQGSSYNSPLHF
>TRBV12-3/TRBV12-4|.|12|TRBJ2-1|many
TGTGCCAGCAGTTTTGGGGTCGATGAGCAGTTCTTC
CASSFGVDEQFF
>TRBV9|.|12|TRBJ2-1|.
TGTGCCAGCAGCGTAGTTGCGGGGGAGCAGTTCTTC
CASSVVAGEQFF
>TRBV20-1|.|13|TRBJ2-7|many
TGCAGTGCTCCCCAGACAGGCTCCTACGAGCAGTACTTC
CSAPQTGSYEQYF
>TRBV7-2|TRBD2|15|TRBJ2-5|many
TGTGCCAGCAGCTTACGAGCGGGGGGCCAAGAGACCCAGTACTTC
CASSLRAGGQETQYF
>TRBV6-4|.|14|TRBJ1-1|.
TGTGCCAGCAAGATAGACGGGATGAACACTGAAGCTTTCTTT
CASKIDGMNTEAFF
>TRBV12-3/TRBV12-4|TRBD1|14|TRBJ2-7|.
TGTGCCAGCAGTTTAGGGGACAGACTTTCCGAGCAGTACTTC
CASSLGDRLSEQYF
>TRBV5-1|.|16|TRBJ2-3|few
TGCGCCAGCAGCTTGGCGTCAGGGGCGAGCACAGATACGCAGTATTTT
CASSLASGASTDTQYF
>TRBV5-1|.|15|TRBJ2-7|many
TGCGCCAGCAAGACGCAGGGTATTACCTTCGGTGAGCAGTACTTC
CASKTQGITFGEQYF
>TRBV12-3/TRBV12-4|.|13|TRBJ2-7|few
TGTGCCAGCAGGCCGGGACTCGAGCGCCAGCAGTACTTC
CASRPGLERQQYF
>TRBV6-6|TRBD1|16|TRBJ2-1|.
TGTGCCAGCAGTTACCCAGGGGGTGAGACGGGGAATGAGCAGTTCTTC
CASSYPGGETGNEQFF
>TRBV20-1|.|15|TRBJ1-2|few
TGCAGTGCTAGAGATATCCAGGGCGCTAACTATGGCTACACCTTC
CSARDIQGANYGYTF
>TRBV6-1|.|19|TRBJ1-5|many
TGTGCCAGCAGTGATCCCCCCGGCAGGGTCTCCCTTAGCAATCAGCCCCAGCATTTT
CASSDPPGRVSLSNQPQHF
>TRBV9|.|13|TRBJ1-5|.
TGTGCCAGCGGTCGGTATAGCAATCAGCCCCAGCATTTT
CASGRYSNQPQHF
>TRBV13|TRBD1|15|TRBJ2-5|.
TGTGCCAGCAGCTTAAGGACAGGGGGACTTGAGACCCAGTACTTC
CASSLRTGGLETQYF
>TRBV6-5|.|15|TRBJ2-2|.
TGTGCCAGCAGTTACTCGGGCGGAGTCACCGGGGAGCTGTTTTTT
CASSYSGGVTGELFF
>TRBV27|TRBD2|14|TRBJ2-7|.
TGTGCCAGCAGTACAAGCGGGAGTACCCACGAGCGGTACTTC
CASSTSGSTHERYF
>TRBV29-1|TRBD2|15|TRBJ2-4|many
TGCAGCGTTGAAGAGGCTAGCGGCGCCAAAAACATTCAGTACTTC
CSVEEASGAKNIQYF
>TRBV11-2|.|15|TRBJ1-1|few
TGTGCCAGCAGCTTTTCAGGTCCGAGGAGCACTGAAGCTTTCTTT
CASSFSGPRSTEAFF
>TRBV5-5|.|18|TRBJ2-1|many
TGTGCCAGCAGCTTGGTGGACGGCCGCGGGATGGGTGTCAATGAGCAGTTCTTC
CASSLVDGRGMGVNEQFF
>TRBV6-5|.|14|TRBJ1-6|many
TGTGCCAGCAGTCTTACAGGGACTGATTCACCCCTCCACTTT
CASSLTGTDSPLHF
>TRBV19|TRBD2|16|TRBJ2-2|.
TGTGCCAGTAGGCTCGGGAGGGCCCGGCACACCGGGGAGCTGTTTTTT
CASRLGRARHTGELFF
>TRBV7-9|.|12|TRBJ2-5|.
TGTGCCAGCAGCCCCGGGACAGAGACCCAGTACTTC
CASSPGTETQYF
>TRBV10-2|TRBD2|15|TRBJ2-3|many
TGCGCCAGCAGTTTGACTAGCGGGATTATAGATACGCAGTATTTT
CASSLTSGIIDTQYF
>TRBV5-1|.|12|TRBJ2-5|many
TGCGCCAGCAGCTTGCCCTCAGAGACCCAGTACTTC
CASSLPSETQYF
>TRBV5-1|.|17|TRBJ2-2|many
TGCGCCAGCAGCTTGTCGCCGGGCCTGACGCGGACCGGGGAGCTGTTTTTT
CASSLSPGLTRTGELFF
>TRBV12-3/TRBV12-4|.|14|TRBJ2-3|many
TGTGCCAGCAGTTTCGGGGCTTACACAGATACGCAGTATTTT
CASSFGAYTDTQYF
>TRBV28|TRBD2|14|TRBJ2-7|many
TGTGCCAGCAGTCCCCCGGGACTAGCAGTGGGGCAGTACTTC
CASSPPGLAVGQYF
>TRBV5-1|TRBD1|15|TRBJ1-2|.
TGCGCCAGCAGCCCAGGACAGGGGGCAACCGATGGCTACACCTTC
CASSPGQGATDGYTF
>TRBV5-1|TRBD1|16|TRBJ2-3|many
TGCGCCAGCAGCGAAGACAGGGGAGGTGGCACAGATACGCAGTATTTT
CASSEDRGGGTDTQYF
>TRBV29-1|TRBD2|13|TRBJ2-7|many
TGCAGCGTCCTGGGACTAGCGGGAGGGCGTCAGTACTTC
CSVLGLAGGRQYF
>TRBV3-1|.|16|TRBJ1-1|few
TGTGCCAGCAGCCAAGAACTCCGGTTTAGCGGCACTGAAGCTTTCTTT
CASSQELRFSGTEAFF
>TRBV5-1|.|16|TRBJ1-3|.
TGCGCCAGCAGCTTATCAAGTGGCCCCTCTGGAAACACCATATATTTT
CASSLSSGPSGNTIYF
>TRBV27|TRBD1|14|TRBJ1-2|many
TGTGCCAGCAGAGGGTTCGACAGGGGCTATGGCTACACCTTC
CASRGFDRGYGYTF
>TRBV28|TRBD2|16|TRBJ2-3|many
TGTGCCAGCCCCGTTCCGGGCGGGAGGATCACAGATACGCAGTATTTT
CASPVPGGRITDTQYF
>TRBV6-1|.|15|TRBJ2-3|.
TGTGCCAGCAGTGAATCCGGCAGGGGAGGCGATACGCAGTATTTT
CASSESGRGGDTQYF
>TRBV3-1|.|13|TRBJ2-3|few
TGTGCCAGCAGTATTACAGGGTCAGATACGCAGTATTTT
CASSITGSDTQYF
>TRBV2|.|15|TRBJ2-3|.
TGTGCCAGCAGTGGGGGAGACGGCCGGACAGATACGCAGTATTTT
CASSGGDGRTDTQYF
>TRBV5-1|TRBD2|14|TRBJ2-3|many
TGCGCCAGCAGCGGCGGGGGGTCCCCAGATACGCAGTATTTT
CASSGGGSPDTQYF
>TRBV5-1|.|13|TRBJ2-7|many
TGCGCCAGCAGCTTGGAGGGCGGCGGAATCGCCGTTTTC
CASSLEGGGIAVF
>TRBV7-8|.|13|TRBJ2-1|few
TGTGCCAGCAGCTTAGCTGTGCAGATTGAGCAGTTCTTC
CASSLAVQIEQFF
>TRBV7-9|.|16|TRBJ1-1|.
TGTGCCAGCAGCTTAGCGCGTGGGAAGTTAAACACTGAAGCTTTCTTT
CASSLARGKLNTEAFF